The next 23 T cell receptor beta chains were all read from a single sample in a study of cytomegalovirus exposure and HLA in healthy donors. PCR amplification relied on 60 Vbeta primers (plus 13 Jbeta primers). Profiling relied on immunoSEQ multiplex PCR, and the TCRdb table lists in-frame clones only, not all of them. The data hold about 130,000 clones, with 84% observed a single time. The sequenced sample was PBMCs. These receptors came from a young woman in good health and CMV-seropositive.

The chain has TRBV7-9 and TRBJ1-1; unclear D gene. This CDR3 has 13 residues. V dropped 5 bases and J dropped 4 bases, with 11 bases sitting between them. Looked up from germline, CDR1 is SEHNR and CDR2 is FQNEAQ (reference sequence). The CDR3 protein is CASSVGGPTEAFF. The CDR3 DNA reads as TGTGCCAGCAGCGTAGGAGGGCCCACTGAAGCTTTCTTT.

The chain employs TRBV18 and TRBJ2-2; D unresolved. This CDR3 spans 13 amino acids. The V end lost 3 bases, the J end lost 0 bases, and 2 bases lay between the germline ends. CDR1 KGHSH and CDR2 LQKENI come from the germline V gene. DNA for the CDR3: TGTGCCAGCTCACCCGCGAACACCGGGGAGCTGTTTTTT. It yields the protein CASSPANTGELFF. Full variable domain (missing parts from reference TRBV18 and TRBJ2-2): NAGVMQNPRHLVRRRGQEARLRCSPMKGHSHVYWYRQLPEEGLKFMVYLQKENIIDESGMPKERFSAEFPKEGPSILRIQQVVRGDSAAYFCASSPANTGELFFGEGSRLTVL.

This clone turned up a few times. CDR3: CASSQDGPGQPFYGYTF. The DNA for the CDR3 is TGCGCCAGCAGCCAAGATGGTCCAGGGCAACCCTTCTATGGCTACACCTTC. The chain employs TRBV4-1 and TRBJ1-2; TRBD1 is a possible D gene (5 bases). This CDR3 spans 17 amino acids. V was trimmed by 0 bases and J by 4 bases, leaving 18 bases between them. CDR1 and CDR2 (germline): MGHRA, YSYEKL.

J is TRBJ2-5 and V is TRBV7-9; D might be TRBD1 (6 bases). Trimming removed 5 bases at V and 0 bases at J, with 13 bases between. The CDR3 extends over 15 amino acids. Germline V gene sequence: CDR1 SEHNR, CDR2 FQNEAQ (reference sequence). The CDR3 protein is CASSAPDRDQETQYF. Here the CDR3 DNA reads TGTGCCAGCAGCGCCCCGGACAGAGACCAAGAGACCCAGTACTTC.

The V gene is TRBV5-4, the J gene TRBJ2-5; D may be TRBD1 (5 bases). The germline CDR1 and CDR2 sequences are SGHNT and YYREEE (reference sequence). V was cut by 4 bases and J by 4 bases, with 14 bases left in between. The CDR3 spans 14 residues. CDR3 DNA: TGTGCCAGCAGCCCCAAGCAGGGCGTAGAGACCCAGTACTTC. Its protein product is CASSPKQGVETQYF.

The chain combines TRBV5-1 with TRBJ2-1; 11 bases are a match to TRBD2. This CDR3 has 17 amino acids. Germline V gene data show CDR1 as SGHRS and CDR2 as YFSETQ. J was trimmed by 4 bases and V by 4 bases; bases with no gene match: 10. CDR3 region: CASSHGWGTSGYNEQFF. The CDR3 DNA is TGCGCCAGCAGCCACGGGTGGGGGACTAGCGGATACAATGAGCAGTTCTTC.

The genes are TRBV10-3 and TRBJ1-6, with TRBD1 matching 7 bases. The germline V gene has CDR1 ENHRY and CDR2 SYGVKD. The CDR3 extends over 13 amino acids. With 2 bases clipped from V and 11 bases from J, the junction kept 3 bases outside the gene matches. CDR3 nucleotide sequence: TGTGCCATCAGTGAGGACAGGGAGGCACCCCTCCACTTT. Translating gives CAISEDREAPLHF.

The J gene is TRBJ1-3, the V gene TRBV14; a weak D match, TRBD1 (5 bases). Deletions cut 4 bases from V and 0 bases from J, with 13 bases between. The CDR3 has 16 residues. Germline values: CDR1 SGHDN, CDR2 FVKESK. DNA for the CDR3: TGTGCCAGCAGCCCTAGGGGCGCCTTCTCTGGAAACACCATATATTTT. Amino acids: CASSPRGAFSGNTIYF.

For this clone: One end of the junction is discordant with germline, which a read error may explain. The CDR3 region has the DNA TGTTCCAGCAGGAACGGAGAGGGGGGGCATGAGCAGTTCTTC. It is translated as CSSRNGEGGHEQFF. V usage is TRBV7-9 and J usage is TRBJ2-1; possibly TRBD2 for D (7 bases). This CDR3 is 14 amino acids long. The germline gives CDR1 SEHNR, CDR2 FQNEAQ (reference sequence).

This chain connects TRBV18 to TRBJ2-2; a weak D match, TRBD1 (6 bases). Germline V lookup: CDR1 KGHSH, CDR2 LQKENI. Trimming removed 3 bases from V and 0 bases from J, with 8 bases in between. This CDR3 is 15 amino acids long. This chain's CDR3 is CASSPDRSNTGELFF. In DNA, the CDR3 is TGTGCCAGCTCACCCGACAGGTCGAACACCGGGGAGCTGTTTTTT.

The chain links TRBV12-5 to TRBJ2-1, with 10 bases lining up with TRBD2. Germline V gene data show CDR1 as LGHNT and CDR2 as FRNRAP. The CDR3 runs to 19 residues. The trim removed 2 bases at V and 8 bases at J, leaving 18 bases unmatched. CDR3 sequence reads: CASGLRSVIAGGPPHEQFF. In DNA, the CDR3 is TGTGCTAGTGGTTTGCGCTCGGTGATAGCGGGGGGCCCACCCCATGAGCAGTTCTTC.

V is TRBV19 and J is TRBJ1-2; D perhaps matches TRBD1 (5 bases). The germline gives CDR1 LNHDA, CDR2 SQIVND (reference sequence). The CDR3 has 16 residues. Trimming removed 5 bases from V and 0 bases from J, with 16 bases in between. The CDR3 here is CASSPITGFSNYGYTF. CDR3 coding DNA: TGTGCCAGTAGTCCGATTACAGGTTTTTCTAACTATGGCTACACCTTC.

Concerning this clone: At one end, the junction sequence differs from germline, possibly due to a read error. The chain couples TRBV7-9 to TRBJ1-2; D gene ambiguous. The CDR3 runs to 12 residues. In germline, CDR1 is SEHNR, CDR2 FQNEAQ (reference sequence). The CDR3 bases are TGTTCCAGCAGCGCCGAAGGAGGCGGCTACACCTTC. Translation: CSSSAEGGGYTF.

This CDR3 reads CASSLDRGNIEQFF. The CDR3 DNA reads as TGTGCCAGCTCACTTGACAGGGGTAACATTGAGCAGTTCTTC. V usage is TRBV18 and J usage is TRBJ2-1, with TRBD1 matching over 8 bases. The CDR3 totals 14 residues. V lost 4 bases to trimming and J lost 9 bases; unmatched junction nucleotides: 8. CDR1 and CDR2 (germline): KGHSH, LQKENI.

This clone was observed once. The CDR3 bases are TGTGCCAGCAGCGAGAGCGGGGGGAACACCGGGGAGCTGTTTTTT. Its translation is CASSESGGNTGELFF. This chain links TRBV9 with TRBJ2-2; 8 nucleotides line up with TRBD2. The CDR3 runs to 15 residues. With 3 bases clipped from V and 1 base from J, the junction kept 2 bases outside the gene matches. Germline V lookup: CDR1 SGDLS, CDR2 YYNGEE.

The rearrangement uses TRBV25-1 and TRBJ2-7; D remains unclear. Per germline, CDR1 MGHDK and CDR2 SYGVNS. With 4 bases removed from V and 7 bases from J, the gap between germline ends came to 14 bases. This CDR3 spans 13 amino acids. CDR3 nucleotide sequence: TGTGCCAGCAGTGCAGAGAAACTACGGGAGCAGTACTTC. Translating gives CASSAEKLREQYF.

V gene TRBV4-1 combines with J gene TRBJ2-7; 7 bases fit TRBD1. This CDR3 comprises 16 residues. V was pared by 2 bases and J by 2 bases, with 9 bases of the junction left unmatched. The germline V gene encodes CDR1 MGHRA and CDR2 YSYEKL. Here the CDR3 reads CASSQLIGQATYEQYF. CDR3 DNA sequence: TGCGCCAGCAGCCAATTAATTGGACAGGCAACCTACGAGCAGTACTTC.

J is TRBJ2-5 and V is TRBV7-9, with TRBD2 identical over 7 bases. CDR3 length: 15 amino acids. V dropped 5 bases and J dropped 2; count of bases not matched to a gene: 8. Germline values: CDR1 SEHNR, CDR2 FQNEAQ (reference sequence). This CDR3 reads CASSKLGTTQETQYF. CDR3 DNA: TGTGCCAGCAGCAAACTAGGGACTACACAAGAGACCCAGTACTTC. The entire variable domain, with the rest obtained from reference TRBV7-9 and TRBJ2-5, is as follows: DTGVSQNPRHKITKRGQNVTFRCDPISEHNRLYWYRQTLGQGPEFLTYFQNEAQLEKSRLLSDRFSAERPKGSFSTLEIQRTEQGDSAMYLCASSKLGTTQETQYFGPGTRLLVL.

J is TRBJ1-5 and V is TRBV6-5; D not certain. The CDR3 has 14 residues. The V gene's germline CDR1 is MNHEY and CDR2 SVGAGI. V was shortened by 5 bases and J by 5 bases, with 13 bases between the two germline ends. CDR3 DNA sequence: TGTGCCAGCAGTCCAATTAACTCTGATCAGCCCCAGCATTTT. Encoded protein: CASSPINSDQPQHF.

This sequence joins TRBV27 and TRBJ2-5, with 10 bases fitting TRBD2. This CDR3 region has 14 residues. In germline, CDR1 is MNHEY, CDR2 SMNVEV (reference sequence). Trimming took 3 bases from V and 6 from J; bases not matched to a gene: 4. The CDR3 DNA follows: TGTGCCAGCAGTTTCAGCGGGGGGGTTAAGACCCAGTACTTC. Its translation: CASSFSGGVKTQYF.

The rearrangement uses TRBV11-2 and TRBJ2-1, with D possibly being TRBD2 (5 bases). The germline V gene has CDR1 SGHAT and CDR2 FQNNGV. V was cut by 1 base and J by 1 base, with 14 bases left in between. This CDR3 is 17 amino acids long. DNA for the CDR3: TGTGCCAGCAGCTTAGGAGGGCTGGCAGTTTCCTACAATGAGCAGTTCTTC. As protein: CASSLGGLAVSYNEQFF.

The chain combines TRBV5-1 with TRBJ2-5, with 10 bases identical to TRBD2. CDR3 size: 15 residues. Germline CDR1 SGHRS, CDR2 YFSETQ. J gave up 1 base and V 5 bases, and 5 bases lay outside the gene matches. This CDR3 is CASSFSGGSQETQYF. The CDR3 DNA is TGCGCCAGCAGTTTTAGCGGGGGGTCCCAAGAGACCCAGTACTTC. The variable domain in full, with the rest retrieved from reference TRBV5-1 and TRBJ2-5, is KAGVTQTPRYLIKTRGQQVTLSCSPISGHRSVSWYQQTPGQGLQFLFEYFSETQRNKGNFPGRFSGRQFSNSRSEMNVSTLELGDSALYLCASSFSGGSQETQYFGPGTRLLVL.

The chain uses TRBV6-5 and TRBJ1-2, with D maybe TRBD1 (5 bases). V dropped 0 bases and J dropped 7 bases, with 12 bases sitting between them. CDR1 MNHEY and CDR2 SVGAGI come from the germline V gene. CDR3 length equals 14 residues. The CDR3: CASSYSGRGTGYTF. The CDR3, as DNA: TGTGCCAGCAGTTACTCGGGGAGGGGAACTGGCTACACCTTC.